This T cell receptor (beta chain) was obtained from a study of blood T cell repertoires in COVID-19. Study information: COVID-19 samples collected from the United States, Italy and Spain covered acute and convalescent phases. PBMCs, B-cell-depleted T cells, or T cells were the source of the cDNA or gDNA that made up the material.

The CDR3 consists of 13 residues. The junction had 6 bases not matched to a gene; V was cut back by 5 bases and J by 7 bases. Per the study methods: How many nucleated cells were present was estimated from reference gene primer amplification. The method was immunoSEQ multiplex PCR; TCRdb's version includes in-frame clones alone and lacks a portion of them. The D gene and trimming were derived from the DNA, and the V and J assignments and clone size from that table. The sample lists about 46,000 clones; about 83% were seen once. The TCR comes from a woman older than 75 with acute or convalescent COVID-19. Sequenced material: peripheral blood. This chain links TRBV12-3 or TRBV12-4 with TRBJ1-2, with 8 bases identical to TRBD1. CDR3 DNA: TGTGCCAGCAGTCCGGACAGGGCGAGTGGCTACACCTTC. Amino acids: CASSPDRASGYTF.